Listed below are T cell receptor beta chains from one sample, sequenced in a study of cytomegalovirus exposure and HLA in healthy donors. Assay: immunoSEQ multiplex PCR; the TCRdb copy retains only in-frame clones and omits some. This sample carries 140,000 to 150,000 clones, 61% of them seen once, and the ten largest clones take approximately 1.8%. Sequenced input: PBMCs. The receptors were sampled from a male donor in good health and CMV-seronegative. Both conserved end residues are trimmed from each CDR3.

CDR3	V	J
ASSLQGGRYEQY	TRBV5-4	TRBJ2-7
ASSLGGYSYNEQF	TRBV28	TRBJ2-1
ASSGTSGGISYNEQF	TRBV18	TRBJ2-1
ASSDHAGGYEQY	TRBV25-1	TRBJ2-7
AWRRQGGHYEQY	TRBV30	TRBJ2-7
ASSLDMGPEAF	TRBV7-2	TRBJ1-1
ASSSQSTNYGYP	TRBV27	TRBJ1-2
ASSLGLRGGYYEQY	TRBV5-8	TRBJ2-7
ASSSYYGYT	TRBV28	TRBJ1-2
TSRPGDSRRDNEKLF	TRBV1	TRBJ1-4
ASSQLPGTEAF	TRBV7-9	TRBJ1-1
ASSLNAGRPQH	TRBV7-2	TRBJ1-5
ASNGGETDTQY	TRBV11-3	TRBJ2-3
SSTTSGGETQY	TRBV29-1	TRBJ2-5
ASSQPEGSEAF	TRBV11-2	TRBJ1-1
ASGEGASSYEQY	TRBV25-1	TRBJ2-7
ATSRDVMAGNEKLF	TRBV15	TRBJ1-4
AWGGLAFGNEQF	TRBV30	TRBJ2-1
ASSSRDSNEKLF	TRBV6-1	TRBJ1-4
ASSQERGSNQPQH	TRBV4-1	TRBJ1-5
ASSEGSNYGYT	TRBV18	TRBJ1-2
ASSLVVGNPSTGELF	TRBV5-1	TRBJ2-2
ASSQGVTRTGSSYNSPLH	TRBV4-3	TRBJ1-6
ASSYSKTGPYEQY	TRBV6-5	TRBJ2-7
AWRSIRSGLGYGYT	TRBV30	TRBJ1-2
ASSEQRGAYNEQF	TRBV2	TRBJ2-1
ASSLLAGGHNEQF	TRBV7-6	TRBJ2-1
AWTIDRVTDTQY	TRBV30	TRBJ2-3
ASSATGQGLYEQY	TRBV7-9	TRBJ2-7
ASSLTEQHNYEQY	TRBV9	TRBJ2-7
ASSIIIRRDEKLF	TRBV19	TRBJ1-4
ASSPSRDSLSEQY	TRBV5-4	TRBJ2-7
ASSHGGYGYT	TRBV6-5	TRBJ1-2
ASSFGGNTGELF	TRBV27	TRBJ2-2
ASRVGGAGKHEQY	TRBV27	TRBJ2-7
ASSLAAVYNEQF	TRBV7-2	TRBJ2-1
ASSRPGTAREQY	TRBV14	TRBJ2-5
ACRGEPQH	TRBV7-3	TRBJ1-5
ASSRNRDRGGDTQY	TRBV18	TRBJ2-3
ASGFQSTGHLSNQPQH	TRBV12-5	TRBJ1-5
ASSPGLQETQY	TRBV19	TRBJ2-5
ASERVNTEAF	TRBV28	TRBJ1-1
ASSGEGLAVNTDTQY	TRBV9	TRBJ2-3
ASSAMGPSGNTIY	TRBV9	TRBJ1-3
ASSVVGEGEQY	TRBV19	TRBJ2-7
ASATENTGELF	TRBV2	TRBJ2-2
ASSSWDFQETQY	TRBV5-4	TRBJ2-5
ASIPGTRAGELF	TRBV28	TRBJ2-2
ASSRAPETGLFMNTEAF	TRBV5-1	TRBJ1-1
ASSIGFSGGANEQF	TRBV19	TRBJ2-1
ASSLQGLESDTQY	TRBV11-1	TRBJ2-3
ATSPNGRLGEKLF	TRBV15	TRBJ1-4
ATTGTGMGETQY	TRBV6-1	TRBJ2-5
ASSSPPGAGNTIY	TRBV5-4	TRBJ1-3
ASSQAPSGGRLDWAF	TRBV4-3	TRBJ1-1
SAYPGTGSTF	TRBV29-1	TRBJ1-1
ASSPGTGDSNQPQH	TRBV7-6	TRBJ1-5
ASTLGGDTDYEQY	TRBV9	.